The text below deals with one T cell receptor beta chain. Individuals aged roughly 18 to 100 years were recruited from about two dozen US areas. Cohorts were determined from participant-reported clinical history. Here immunoSEQ multiplex PCR was the method, and the copy in TCRdb shows in-frame clones only, minus some. Of about 430,000 clones detected, approximately 90% appear once; the ten largest clones hold 1.4%. There are 15 residues in the CDR3. V was trimmed by 0 bases and J by 0 bases, leaving 7 bases between them. Germline CDR1 is SGHRS and CDR2 is YFSETQ. The data stem from a study of blood T cell repertoires in COVID-19. Turning to the study itself: T cells, B-cell-depleted T cells, or PBMCs supplied cDNA or gDNA.

The genes are TRBV5-1 and TRBJ1-5; no clear D gene. The sequence derives from a woman under 30 who had been exposed to COVID-19. The material sequenced was PBMCs or T cells enriched from blood (not recorded which). The CDR3 loop reads CASSLGTDSNQPQHF. CDR3 sequence (DNA): TGCGCCAGCAGCTTGGGAACAGATAGCAATCAGCCCCAGCATTTT.